These T cell receptor beta chains were read from a single sample in a study of graft-versus-host responses after intestinal transplantation. This table comes from immunoSEQ multiplex PCR, and its TCRdb copy is limited to in-frame clones, with some not included. Of approximately 75,000 clones listed, about 94% are singletons. These TCRs' antigens remain unknown. The input for sequencing was unstimulated CD8+ T cells sorted from spleen or lymph node cells, taken before intestinal transplant. These TCRs come from a human donor who received an intestinal transplant. Each CDR3 is given without its conserved first and last residue. Some rows mark clone size as missing; the rest say once, few, many or name a class of expanded clone.

>TRBV2|NA|TRBJ2-4
AKRTDQNIQY
>TRBV7-3|NA|TRBJ2-6
ASSPLVGANVLT
>TRBV5-8|NA|TRBJ2-7
ASSRPRTPYEQY
>TRBV30|NA|TRBJ2-2
AWSGLAGGFDTGELF
>TRBV6-6|NA|TRBJ2-3
ASSLIAGASDTQY
>TRBV19|NA|TRBJ2-2
ASWSGELF
>TRBV29-1|NA|TRBJ1-2
SVERPRGGDGYT
>TRBV29-1|NA|TRBJ1-1
SVDETLPVNTEAF
>TRBV30|NA|TRBJ2-3
AWSVLAGGDTQY
>TRBV28|NA|TRBJ2-1
ASSLLADNNEQF
>TRBV19|NA|TRBJ2-7
ATRTSGFQSSYEQY
>TRBV9|NA|TRBJ2-7
ASSVGGGGPVYEQY
>TRBV7-9|NA|TRBJ2-1
ASSYSGYNEQF
>TRBV6-5|NA|TRBJ2-7
ASSYSRDNEQY
>TRBV10-3|NA|TRBJ1-6
AISEPQAAGRGSPLH
>TRBV2|NA|TRBJ2-5
ASSGGSSGRAAETQY
>TRBV6-4|NA|TRBJ2-5
ASSDSGGAETQY
>TRBV28|NA|TRBJ2-1
ASSLFPRGRMYNEQF
>TRBV5-5|NA|TRBJ2-7
ASSPTETRGYEQY
>TRBV14|NA|TRBJ1-1
ASSFGTLNTEAF
>TRBV25-1|NA|TRBJ1-2
ASSPGERLDYT
>TRBV7-9|NA|TRBJ2-7
ASSDRGNYEQY
>TRBV28|NA|TRBJ1-5
ASSPVQVPNQPQH
>TRBV9|NA|TRBJ1-3
ASSDRGSGNTIY
>TRBV5-6|NA|TRBJ2-1
ASSLALAGYNNEQF
>TRBV15|NA|TRBJ1-5
ATSRVPGNSNQPQH
>TRBV4-2|NA|TRBJ2-5
ASSQVPGLGGETQY
>TRBV29-1|NA|TRBJ2-7
SVGVGTRSSYEQY
>TRBV4-2|NA|TRBJ1-2
ASSQSRQPRVGYT
>TRBV9|NA|TRBJ1-5
ASGLDGAYNQPQH
>TRBV6-5|NA|TRBJ2-3
ASSYSLGAADTQY
>TRBV5-1|NA|TRBJ2-7
ASGEATTYEQY
>TRBV14|NA|TRBJ1-2
ASSHQASSGYT
>TRBV7-2|NA|TRBJ2-1
ASSSPRSSGLEYNEQF
>TRBV27|NA|TRBJ1-5
ASSLGIEYSNQPRH
>TRBV11-2|NA|TRBJ2-7
ASSLEYGLRYEQY
>TRBV7-6|once|TRBJ2-1
ASSLVPNEQF
>TRBV28|NA|TRBJ2-7
ASSTGGGYEQY
>TRBV19|NA|TRBJ2-1
ASSWDRANEQF
>TRBV6-4|NA|TRBJ2-5
ASSPGTESDETQY
>TRBV5-4|NA|TRBJ2-7
ASSAGQLYEQY